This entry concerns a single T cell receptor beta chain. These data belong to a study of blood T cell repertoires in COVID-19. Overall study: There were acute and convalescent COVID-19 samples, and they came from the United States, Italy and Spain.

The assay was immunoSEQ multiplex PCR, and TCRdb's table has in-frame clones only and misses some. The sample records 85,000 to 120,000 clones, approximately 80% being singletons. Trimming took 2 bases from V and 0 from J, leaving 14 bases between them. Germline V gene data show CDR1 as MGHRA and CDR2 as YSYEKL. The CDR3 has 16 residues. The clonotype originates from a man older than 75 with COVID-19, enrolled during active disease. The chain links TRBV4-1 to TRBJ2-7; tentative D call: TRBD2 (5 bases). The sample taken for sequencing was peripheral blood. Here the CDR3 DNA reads TGCGCCAGCAGCCAAAAAGAGGGTTTATTCTCCTACGAGCAGTACTTC. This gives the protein CASSQKEGLFSYEQYF.